The 12 T cell receptor beta chains reported below all come from one sample, sequenced in a study of shared clonotypes between healthy human individuals (dated by TCRdb to 2019 to 2021). The library was made by the immunoSEQ multiplex PCR assay. TCRdb mirrors the immuneACCESS table, restricted to in-frame sequences. Some clones are absent from its copies; in checked studies, under half trace to an unresolved V gene, and the reason for the others is unknown. The sample yields 650,000 to 750,000 clones; roughly 78% were counted once. About 1.8% of the sample rests with the top ten. Sequencing was carried out using memory CD4+ T cells sorted from blood. The label giving this sample's cell subset or site can be read as: CD45RA-negative fraction. The receptors derive from a woman aged 25-40 years in good health.

The chain couples TRBV7-9 to TRBJ2-7; weak D call: TRBD1 (6 bases). This CDR3 comprises 13 residues. Germline V lookup: CDR1 SEHNR, CDR2 FQNEAQ (reference sequence). The V and J ends lost 1 base and 10 bases respectively, with 14 bases between them. The CDR3 loop reads CASSLGTAGEQYF. CDR3 nucleotides: TGTGCCAGCAGCTTAGGGACAGCCGGTGAACAGTACTTC.

This chain joins TRBV28 and TRBJ1-1, with TRBD1 matching over 7 bases. Germline assignment: CDR1 MDHEN and CDR2 SYDVKM. The CDR3 has 17 amino acids. Losses at the gene ends were 2 bases for V and 1 base for J; bases not matched to a gene: 10. Written as DNA, the CDR3 is TGTGCCAGCAGTTTACAAGGGGGTTGGACAGGGAACACTGAAGCTTTCTTT. The encoded protein is CASSLQGGWTGNTEAFF.

In regard to this clone: The sample carries other DNA sequences with the same CDR3. J is TRBJ2-7 and V is TRBV10-3, with TRBD2 matching over 9 bases. After removal of 0 bases from V and 2 bases from J, the junction contained 2 bases not matched to a gene. Germline V gene lookup returns CDR1 ENHRY and CDR2 SYGVKD. CDR3 size: 15 residues. The CDR3 coding sequence is TGTGCCATCAGTGAGTCCGCGGGAGGGCCCTACGAGCAGTACTTC. Encoded protein: CAISESAGGPYEQYF.

The count of this clone is one. The V call is TRBV10-3, the J call TRBJ1-1, with 11 bases identical to TRBD1. Germline CDR1 is ENHRY and CDR2 is SYGVKD. The junction had 1 base not matched to a gene; V was cut back by 0 bases and J by 4 bases. The CDR3 consists of 15 residues. The CDR3 nucleotides are TGTGCCATCAGTGAGTCGGGACAGGGGGTCACTGAAGCTTTCTTT. Translation gives CAISESGQGVTEAFF.

This sequence joins TRBV7-9 and TRBJ1-1; a weak D match, TRBD1 (6 bases). The CDR3 totals 18 residues. The germline gives CDR1 SEHNR, CDR2 FQNEAQ (reference sequence). Trimming took 4 bases from V and 4 from J, leaving 25 bases between them. The CDR3, as DNA: TGTGCCAGCAGCTCCACAGGGACGATGGGTGATTCGGGCACTGAAGCTTTCTTT. It codes for CASSSTGTMGDSGTEAFF.

This clone was seen more than once but under ten times. This chain uses TRBV5-4 with TRBJ2-5; 7 positions match TRBD2. V lost 3 bases to trimming and J lost 5 bases; unmatched junction nucleotides: 13. Germline V gene lookup returns CDR1 SGHNT and CDR2 YYREEE (reference sequence). CDR3 length equals 16 residues. For the CDR3, the DNA is TGTGCCAGCAGCTCTCCCTTGGCGGGAGCTTCGGAGACCCAGTACTTC. It translates to CASSSPLAGASETQYF.

CDR3 loop: CASSDNPGQGVTEQYF. CDR3 in DNA: TGTGCCAGCAGTGATAATCCGGGACAGGGAGTAACCGAGCAGTACTTC. The chain carries TRBV25-1 and TRBJ2-7, with TRBD1 identical over 9 bases. The length of the CDR3 is 16 residues. Looked up from germline, CDR1 is MGHDK and CDR2 is SYGVNS. The V gene end was trimmed by 3 bases and the J gene end by 6 bases; junction bases not matched to a gene: 12.

In DNA, the CDR3 is TGCGCCAGCAGTGAAGAGCTACTAGCGGGGTACAATGAGCAGTTCTTC. It yields the protein CASSEELLAGYNEQFF. This chain joins TRBV5-1 and TRBJ2-1; 10 bases fit TRBD2. CDR3 length: 16 amino acids. Per germline, CDR1 SGHRS and CDR2 YFSETQ. Germline trimming cut 5 bases from V and 4 bases from J; bases unmatched to any gene: 9.

This clone occurred a few times. The chain recombines TRBV29-1 with TRBJ2-1; weak D call: TRBD2 (7 bases). This CDR3 has 16 residues. Germline V gene lookup returns CDR1 SQVTM and CDR2 ANQGSEA. V lost 1 base, J lost 4 bases, and 17 bases lay in between. DNA for the CDR3: TGCAGCGTTGAAGTAGTGGGAGGGGGTAGATACAATGAGCAGTTCTTC. Translation gives CSVEVVGGGRYNEQFF.

In regard to this clone: In this CDR3 the conserved last residue, phenylalanine or tryptophan, is missing, so a read error is likely. It is unclear where the CDR3 begins or ends on the DNA, so no DNA is shown, and the CDR3 is as TCRdb lists it. The rearrangement links TRBV7-9 to TRBJ2-6; the table names TRBD2, a call not compared with the DNA. Germline V gene lookup returns CDR1 SEHNR and CDR2 FQNEAQ (reference sequence). The CDR3 region is 9 residues in length, termini included. The CDR3 loop reads CASSSGLLS.

The chain carries TRBV9 and TRBJ1-2; no firm D call. The germline gives CDR1 SGDLS, CDR2 YYNGEE. Trimming took 0 bases from V and 1 from J, leaving 7 bases between them. The CDR3 has 14 residues. Written as DNA, the CDR3 is TGTGCCAGCAGCGTAGAGACGGGTAACTATGGCTACACCTTC. It encodes CASSVETGNYGYTF.

This chain connects TRBV2 to TRBJ2-7; D is possibly TRBD1 (6 bases). The V end lost 5 bases, the J end lost 0 bases, and 11 bases lay between the germline ends. This CDR3 comprises 14 residues. Germline assignment: CDR1 SNHLY and CDR2 FYNNEI. The CDR3 spells CASSPGQPSYEQYF. CDR3 nucleotides: TGTGCCAGCAGTCCTGGACAGCCCTCCTACGAGCAGTACTTC.